This entry is about one TCR beta chain. Using immunoSEQ multiplex PCR, the repertoire was profiled, and TCRdb retains in-frame clones only, with some absent. The sample lists about 59,000 clones; around 79% were seen once. The sample belongs to a study of blood T cell repertoires in COVID-19. On the study more broadly: T cells, B-cell-depleted T cells, or PBMCs provided the cDNA or gDNA that served as material.

Germline CDR1 SSHAT, CDR2 FNYEAQ (reference sequence). V lost 0 bases, J lost 3 bases, and 15 bases lay in between. The CDR3 length is 17 residues. This chain joins TRBV7-7 and TRBJ1-5; D is unclear. The source of this sequence is a man aged 55 to 70 with acute or convalescent COVID-19. The sample taken for sequencing was peripheral blood. The CDR3 region is CASSLAPPRVVNQPQHF. CDR3 DNA sequence: TGTGCCAGCAGCTTAGCGCCTCCGAGGGTCGTCAATCAGCCCCAGCATTTT.